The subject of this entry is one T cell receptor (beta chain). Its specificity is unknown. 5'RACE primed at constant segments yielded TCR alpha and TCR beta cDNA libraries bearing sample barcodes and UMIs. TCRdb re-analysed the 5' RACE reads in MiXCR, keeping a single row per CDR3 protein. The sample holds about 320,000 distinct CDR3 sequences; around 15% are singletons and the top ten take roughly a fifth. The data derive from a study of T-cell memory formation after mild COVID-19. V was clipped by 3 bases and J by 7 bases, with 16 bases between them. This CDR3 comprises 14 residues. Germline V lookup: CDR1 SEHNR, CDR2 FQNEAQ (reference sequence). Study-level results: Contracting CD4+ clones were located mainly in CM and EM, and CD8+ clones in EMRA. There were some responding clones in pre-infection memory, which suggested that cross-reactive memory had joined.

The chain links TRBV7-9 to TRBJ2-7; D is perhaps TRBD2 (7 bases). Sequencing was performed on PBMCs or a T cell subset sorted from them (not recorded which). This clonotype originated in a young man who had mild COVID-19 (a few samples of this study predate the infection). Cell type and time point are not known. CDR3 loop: CASSFTGTGGEQYF. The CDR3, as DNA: TGTGCCAGCAGCTTTACAGGGACCGGGGGGGAGCAGTACTTC.